The 3 T cell receptor beta chains below all came from one sample that was sequenced in a study of T cells after yellow fever vaccination. From the 5' RACE reads, TCRdb called clonotypes with MiXCR, one entry per CDR3 protein. The repertoire includes roughly 320,000 distinct CDR3 sequences, around a tenth of them detected once, and 3% to 4% sits in the top ten. The sequencing used CD4+ T cells sorted from PBMCs, collected 45 days after the yellow fever booster vaccination. Receptors were obtained from a man aged 18-30 years who received the YFV17D yellow fever vaccine.

A few counts support this clonotype. This chain uses TRBV2 with TRBJ2-3; D is ambiguous. The germline V and J ends were trimmed by 8 bases and 4 bases, with 16 bases remaining between them. The CDR3 consists of 14 residues. Germline lookup yields CDR1 SNHLY and CDR2 FYNNEI. CDR3 sequence reads: CASGPGLAPDTQYF. For the CDR3, the DNA is TGTGCCAGCGGACCCGGGTTAGCCCCAGATACGCAGTATTTT. The variable domain in full, completed from reference TRBV2 and TRBJ2-3, reads EPEVTQTPSHQVTQMGQEVILRCVPISNHLYFYWYRQILGQKVEFLVSFYNNEISEKSEIFDDQFSVERPDGSNFTLKIRSTKLEDSAMYFCASGPGLAPDTQYFGPGTRLTVL.

This clonotype came up a few times. This chain joins TRBV18 and TRBJ2-3; a possible D gene is TRBD2 (5 bases). CDR1 is KGHSH and CDR2 is LQKENI in the germline V gene. The CDR3 has 14 amino acids. Trimming cost V 6 bases and J 3 bases, with 13 bases left between them. CDR3 DNA: TGTGCCAGCTCCAATACACTAGAAACAGATACGCAGTATTTT. This translates into CASSNTLETDTQYF.

In this sample, this clonotype turned up a few times. The rearrangement links TRBV5-1 to TRBJ2-7, with 8 bases aligning to TRBD2. V trimming: 4 bases; J trimming: 3 bases; junction bases outside the gene matches: 6. CDR3 length equals 14 residues. Germline V gene sequence: CDR1 SGHRS, CDR2 YFSETQ. The CDR3, as DNA: TGCGCCAGCAGCCACCCAAGCGGGGGCTACGAGCAGTACTTC. Translating it yields CASSHPSGGYEQYF.